This TCR beta chain derives from a study of shared clonotypes between healthy human individuals. As for the study in general: Each donor's CD4 naive and CD4 memory cells filled three plates apiece, CD8 naive two, and CD8 memory one.

Study-wide points: Compared with memory subsets, naive subsets generally had larger estimated richness.

Concerning this clone itself: Its antigen is undetermined.

Sequenced by immunoSEQ multiplex PCR; TCRdb stores in-frame clones only, minus some. The sample yields 2 million to 2.5 million clones, roughly 95% seen once. Germline V gene sequence: CDR1 SEHNR, CDR2 FQNEAQ (reference sequence). The CDR3 is 13 amino acids. V was cut by 5 bases and J by 6 bases, with 13 bases left in between. V usage is TRBV7-9 and J usage is TRBJ1-1; maybe TRBD1 (5 bases). The source is a young man in good health. Sequencing was done on a sample of naive CD4+ T cells sorted from blood. The subset here: CD45RA+ positively selected. The CDR3 nucleotides are TGTGCCAGCAGCCACGCATACAGGCCTGAAGCTTTCTTT. This gives the protein CASSHAYRPEAFF.